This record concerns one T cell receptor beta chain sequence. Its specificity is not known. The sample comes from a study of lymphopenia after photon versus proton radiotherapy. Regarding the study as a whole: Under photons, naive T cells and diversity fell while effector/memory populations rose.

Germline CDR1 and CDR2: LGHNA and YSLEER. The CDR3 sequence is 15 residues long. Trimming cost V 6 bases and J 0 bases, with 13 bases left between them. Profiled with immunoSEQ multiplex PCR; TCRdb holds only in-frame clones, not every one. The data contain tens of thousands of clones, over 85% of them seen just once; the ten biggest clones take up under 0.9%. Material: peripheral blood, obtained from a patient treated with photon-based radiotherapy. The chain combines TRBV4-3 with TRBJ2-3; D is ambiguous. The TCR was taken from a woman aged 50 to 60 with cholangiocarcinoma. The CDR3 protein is CASSRDPTSTDTQYF. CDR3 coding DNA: TGCGCCAGCAGTCGTGACCCGACTAGCACAGATACGCAGTATTTT.